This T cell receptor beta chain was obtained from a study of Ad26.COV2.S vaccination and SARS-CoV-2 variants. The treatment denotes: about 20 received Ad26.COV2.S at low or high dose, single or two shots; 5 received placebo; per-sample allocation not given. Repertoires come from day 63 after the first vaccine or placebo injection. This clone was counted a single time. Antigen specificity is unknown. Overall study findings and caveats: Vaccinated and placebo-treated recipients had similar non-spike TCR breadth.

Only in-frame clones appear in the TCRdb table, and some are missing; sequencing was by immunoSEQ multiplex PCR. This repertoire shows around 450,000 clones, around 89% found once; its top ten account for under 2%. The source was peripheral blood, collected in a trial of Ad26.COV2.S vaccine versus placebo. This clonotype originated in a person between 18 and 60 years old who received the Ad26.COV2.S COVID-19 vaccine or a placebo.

Here the CDR3 DNA reads TGTGCCAGCAGCTTAGTGTATTTGGACAGTGAAGCTTTCTTT. Translated: CASSLVYLDSEAFF. This sequence joins TRBV7-8 and TRBJ1-1, with TRBD1 as a possible D gene (6 bases). V lost 1 base, J lost 7 bases, and 13 bases lay in between. The V gene's germline CDR1 is SGHVS and CDR2 FQNEAQ. The CDR3 totals 14 residues.